Listed below are T cell receptor beta chains from one sample, sequenced in a study of T cells after yellow fever vaccination. MiXCR was run by TCRdb on the 5' RACE reads, yielding one entry per CDR3 protein. This table holds 100,000 to 150,000 distinct CDR3 sequences, nearly 15% found once. This specimen was CD8+ T cells sorted from PBMCs, taken 5 days after the yellow fever booster vaccination. Receptors were obtained from a man aged 18 to 29 who received the YFV17D yellow fever vaccine. The CDR3 runs from the conserved cysteine through the conserved F or W. The D gene is left open where the match is weak. Size is stated for part of the rows, as once, few or many counts, or as a class when the clone is expanded.

>TRBD2|TRBV6-5|TRBJ2-3|many
CASGGAGGNTDTQYF
TGTGCCAGCGGGGGAGCGGGGGGCAACACAGATACGCAGTATTTT
>NA|TRBV4-3|TRBJ1-6|few
CASSPEGLSSYNSPLHF
TGCGCCAGCAGCCCGGAGGGGCTGAGCTCCTATAATTCACCCCTCCACTTT
>NA|TRBV4-1|TRBJ2-3|NA
CASSQVVAGASTDTQYF
TGCGCCAGCAGCCAAGTAGTGGCGGGGGCCAGCACAGATACGCAGTATTTT
>TRBD1|TRBV4-1|TRBJ2-3|NA
CASSQDEGAKTDTQYF
TGCGCCAGCAGCCAAGATGAGGGGGCAAAGACAGATACGCAGTATTTT
>NA|TRBV12-5|TRBJ2-3|NA
CASGLSRGPTDTQYF
TGTGCTAGTGGTTTGAGCCGGGGACCCACAGATACGCAGTATTTT
>NA|TRBV6-2/TRBV6-3|TRBJ2-7|NA
CASSRLAVEQYF
TGTGCCAGCAGCCGGTTGGCCGTTGAGCAGTACTTC
>NA|TRBV2|TRBJ2-1|many
CASSFDGNEQFF
TGTGCCAGCAGTTTCGACGGGAATGAGCAGTTCTTC
>NA|TRBV13|TRBJ2-2|NA
CASSFFRQNTGELFF
TGTGCCAGCAGCTTCTTTCGACAGAACACCGGGGAGCTGTTTTTT
>NA|TRBV7-9|TRBJ2-1|NA
CASSLRRTEQFF
TGTGCCAGCAGCCTCCGGAGGACTGAGCAGTTCTTC
>NA|TRBV6-6|TRBJ2-2|few
CASSPRDSDGELFF
TGTGCCAGCAGTCCCCGGGACTCGGACGGGGAGCTGTTTTTT
>NA|TRBV24-1|TRBJ1-5|NA
CATSDSGRRAIDQPQHF
TGTGCCACCAGTGATTCAGGACGGAGGGCTATCGATCAGCCCCAGCATTTT
>TRBD2|TRBV29-1|TRBJ2-3|NA
CSVESLAVPTDTQYF
TGCAGCGTTGAGAGTCTAGCGGTTCCCACAGATACGCAGTATTTT
>TRBD2|TRBV6-2/TRBV6-3|TRBJ2-2|NA
CASRLTGGPTGELFF
TGTGCCAGCAGACTCACGGGGGGGCCCACCGGGGAGCTGTTTTTT
>TRBD2|TRBV4-2|TRBJ2-4|many
CASSLGGNIQYF
TGTGCCAGCAGTTTGGGAGGGAACATTCAGTACTTC
>TRBD2|TRBV5-8|TRBJ2-1|few
CARATSGGNEQFF
TGTGCCAGGGCGACTAGCGGGGGGAATGAGCAGTTCTTC
>TRBD1|TRBV5-1|TRBJ1-2|NA
CASSLADREDGYTF
TGCGCCAGCAGCTTGGCGGACAGGGAGGATGGCTACACCTTC
>NA|TRBV7-9|TRBJ2-6|NA
CASSSSAAGANVLTF
TGTGCCAGCAGCTCCTCTGCGGCAGGGGCCAACGTCCTGACTTTC
>NA|TRBV6-1|TRBJ2-1|NA
CASRRQHLIYNEQFF
TGTGCCAGCAGAAGACAGCATCTCATATACAATGAGCAGTTCTTC